This T cell receptor (beta chain) emerged from a study of control samples from healthy donors and cancer patients. The V end lost 7 bases, the J end lost 3 bases, and 19 bases lay between the germline ends. Germline V gives CDR1 LNHDA, CDR2 SQIVND (reference sequence). This CDR3 comprises 16 residues. Measured with immunoSEQ multiplex PCR; TCRdb has only the in-frame clones, and not every one. Of 100,000 to 150,000 clones listed, about nine tenths are singletons. Material for sequencing was blood. The chain joins TRBV19 to TRBJ1-5; D is possibly TRBD1 (6 bases). The TCR originated in a woman in her fifties or sixties in good health. The DNA of the CDR3 is TGTGCCAGTACCTCAGGGGCAGGGTCCCCCAATCAGCCCCAGCATTTT. Protein sequence: CASTSGAGSPNQPQHF.